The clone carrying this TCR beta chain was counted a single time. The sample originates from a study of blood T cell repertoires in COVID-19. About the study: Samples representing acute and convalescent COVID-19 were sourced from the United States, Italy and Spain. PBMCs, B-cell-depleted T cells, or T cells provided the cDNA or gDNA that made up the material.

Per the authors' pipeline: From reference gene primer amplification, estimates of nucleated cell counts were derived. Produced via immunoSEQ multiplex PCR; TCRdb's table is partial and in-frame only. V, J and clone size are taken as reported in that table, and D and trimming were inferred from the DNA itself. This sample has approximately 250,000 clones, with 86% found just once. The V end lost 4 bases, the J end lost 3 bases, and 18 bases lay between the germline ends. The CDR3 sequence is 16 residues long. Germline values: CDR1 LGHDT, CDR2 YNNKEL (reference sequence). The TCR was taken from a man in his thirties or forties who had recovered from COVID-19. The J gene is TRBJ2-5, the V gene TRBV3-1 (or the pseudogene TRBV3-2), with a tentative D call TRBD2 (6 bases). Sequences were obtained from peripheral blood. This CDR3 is CASSPFPEGSKETQYF. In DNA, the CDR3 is TGTGCCAGCAGCCCTTTTCCGGAGGGCTCAAAAGAGACCCAGTACTTC.